Sequencing of this T cell receptor beta chain was carried out in a study of CD4 T cells in relation to SARS-CoV-2 and coronaviruses (dated by TCRdb to the early 2020s). Notes on the research overall: Patient-derived lymphoblastoid cell lines were used to map the HLA restriction of shared crossreactive spike epitopes. Memory CD4+ T cell crossreactivity between SARS-CoV-2 and common cold coronavirus spike proteins was assessed at the TCR clonotype level in the study. A different TCR-beta assay, based on Illumina, was used to sequence expansion assays from other donors in the study. The Adaptive Biotechnologies TCR-sequencing kit was used to sequence samples from a few pre-COVID donors and the naive versus memory experiments, whereas other data were Illumina-based. Results and caveats for the whole study, not just this receptor: Crossreactive clones showed significantly weaker SARS-CoV-2-driven expansion than monoreactive clones, consistent with antigenic imprinting. Small numbers of patients and of tested TCRs limited the study. Crossreactivity analysis was centred on spike protein, so crossreactivity against other viral proteins was not assessed. No donor contributed both pre-pandemic and post-infection samples, which limited tracing the source of pre-existing responses. Sequencing of naive versus memory cells indicated that the assay detects memory recall responses, not primary responses primed during culture. Memory CD4+ clonotypes crossrecognizing SARS-CoV-2 and at least one common cold coronavirus spike were found in roughly 65% of donors.

CD4+ T cells from unexposed donors were collected before the COVID-19 pandemic (2011-2018). Naive and memory CD4+ T cells were separated from cryopreserved PBMCs through CD4 enrichment, which was followed by EasySep naive CD4+ T cell enrichment. The leukapheresis product used for the unexposed donors was purchased from a commercial source. PBMCs were isolated from leukapheresis product or whole blood by Ficoll-Paque PLUS gradient centrifugation. PBMCs were either used fresh in the expansion assay or cryopreserved at -140 degrees C. The QIAamp Micro DNA Kit was used to extract genomic DNA from the CD4+ T cells. Deep-resolution immunoSEQ TCR-beta sequencing was performed on DNA from uncultured naive and memory CD4+ T cells. Concerning the study's data processing: During preprocessing, nonproductive sequences were removed, as were CDR3s that did not start with C, did not end with F or W, or were shorter than 7 amino acids. Cultured and uncultured naive and memory CD4+ repertoires were searched for previously identified spike- and CEF-reactive CDR3s. CDR3 homology was measured as pairwise Levenshtein distance, computed with the stringdist R package after trimming three terminal residues from each end. The source is immuneACCESS, and TCRdb retained only in-frame sequences with V and J called. Part of the clones is not carried over; for the studies checked, unresolved V genes explain less than half of this, and the remainder is unexplained. V and J calls plus clone size are reproduced from that table; the DNA served to infer D and trimming. This sample holds tens of thousands of clones; 85% to 95% were observed only once. Roughly 0.14% of the sample is taken by the ten largest.

Clipping removes 5 bases from V and 4 bases from J, with 9 as the unmatched junction base count. The CDR3 goes from the cysteine to the phenylalanine over 16 residues. The sequence is cut down to CDR3 DNA, 48 bases in frame from base 1. The germline V gene yields MDHEN for CDR1 and SYDVKM for CDR2. A remark on this clone: This receptor's antigen is unknown. Base qualities are not at hand, and no much larger clone is one base apart.

What was sequenced was naive CD4+ T cells from PBMCs. Taken with the paper, the label for cell subset or site translates to: naive CD4+ T cells isolated by negative enrichment. The chain employs TRBV28 and TRBJ2-1; 9 nucleotides in the junction match TRBD1. The sequence was obtained from a human donor in good health. The CDR3 sequence is CASSAYRDRAYNEQFF. The nucleotides read TGTGCCAGCAGTGCCTACCGGGACAGGGCTTACAATGAGCAGTTCTTC.